This TCR beta chain is from a study of blood T cells in healthy people across ages. Study results and caveats: CMV status of donors was not determined, possibly confounding expanded clonotype changes.

V lost 2 bases, J lost 2 bases, and 14 bases lay in between. Germline V gene lookup returns CDR1 MNHEY and CDR2 SMNVEV (reference sequence). CDR3 length: 16 amino acids. This clonotype was seen a few times. Its target is unknown. The study drew donors from healthy Caucasian individuals in Russia aged roughly 6 to 90. A second PCR of about 7 to 12 cycles used a sample-barcoded 5' primer and a J-beta primer mix. MiXCR, applied by TCRdb to the 5' RACE reads, yields one record per CDR3 protein. The profile shows 750,000 to 1,000,000 distinct CDR3 sequences, approximately 32% of them singletons. The sample also formed part of further work on T cells of mothers and their children. From that paper: Persistent microchimeric T cell clones were sought, and none were detected.

The chain employs TRBV27 and TRBJ2-3; D is possibly TRBD2 (6 bases). The specimen was blood. This receptor was identified in a woman in her thirties or forties in good health. CDR3 residues: CASSLEGTSYTDTQYF. The CDR3 nucleotides are TGTGCCAGCAGTTTAGAAGGGACTTCATACACAGATACGCAGTATTTT.